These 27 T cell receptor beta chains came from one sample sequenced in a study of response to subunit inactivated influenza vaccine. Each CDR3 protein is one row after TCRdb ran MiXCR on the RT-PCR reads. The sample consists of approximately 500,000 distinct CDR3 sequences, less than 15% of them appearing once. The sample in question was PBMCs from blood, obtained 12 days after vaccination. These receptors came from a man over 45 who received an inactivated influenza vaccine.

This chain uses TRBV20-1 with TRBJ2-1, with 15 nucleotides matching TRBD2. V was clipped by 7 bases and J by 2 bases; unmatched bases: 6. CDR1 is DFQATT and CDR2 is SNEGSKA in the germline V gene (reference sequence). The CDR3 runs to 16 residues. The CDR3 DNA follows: TGCAGTGGCGAGGGACTAGCGGGAGGACCCTACAATGAGCAGTTCTTC. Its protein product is CSGEGLAGGPYNEQFF.

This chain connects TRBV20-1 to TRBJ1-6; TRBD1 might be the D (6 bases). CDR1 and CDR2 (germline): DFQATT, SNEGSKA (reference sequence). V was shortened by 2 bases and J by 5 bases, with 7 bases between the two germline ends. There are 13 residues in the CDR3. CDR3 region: CSARRQDNSPLHF. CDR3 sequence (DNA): TGCAGTGCTAGAAGACAGGATAATTCACCCCTCCACTTT.

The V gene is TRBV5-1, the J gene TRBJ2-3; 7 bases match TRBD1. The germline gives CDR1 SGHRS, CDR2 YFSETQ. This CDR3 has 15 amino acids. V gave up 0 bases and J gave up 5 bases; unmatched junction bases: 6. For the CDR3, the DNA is TGCGCCAGCAGCTTGGGGACAGGCGGCGGAGATACGCAGTATTTT. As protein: CASSLGTGGGDTQYF.

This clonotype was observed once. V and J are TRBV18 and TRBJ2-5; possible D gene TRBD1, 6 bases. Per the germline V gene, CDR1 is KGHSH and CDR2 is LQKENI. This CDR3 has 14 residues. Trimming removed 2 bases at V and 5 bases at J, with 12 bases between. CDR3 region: CASSPEGVVETQYF. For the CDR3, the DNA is TGTGCCAGCTCACCAGAGGGGGTTGTGGAGACCCAGTACTTC.

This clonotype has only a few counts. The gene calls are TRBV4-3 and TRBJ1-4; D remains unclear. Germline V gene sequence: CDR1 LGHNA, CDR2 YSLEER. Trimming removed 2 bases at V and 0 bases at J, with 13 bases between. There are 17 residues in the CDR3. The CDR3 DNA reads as TGCGCCAGCAGCCAAAGCCCATCCGGGACAACTAATGAAAAACTGTTTTTT. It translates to CASSQSPSGTTNEKLFF.

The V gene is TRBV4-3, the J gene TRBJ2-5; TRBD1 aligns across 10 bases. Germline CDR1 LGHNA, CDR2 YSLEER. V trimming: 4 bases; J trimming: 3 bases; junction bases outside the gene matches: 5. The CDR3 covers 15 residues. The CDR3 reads CASSRWTGGEETQYF. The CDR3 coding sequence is TGCGCCAGCAGCCGCTGGACAGGGGGAGAAGAGACCCAGTACTTC.

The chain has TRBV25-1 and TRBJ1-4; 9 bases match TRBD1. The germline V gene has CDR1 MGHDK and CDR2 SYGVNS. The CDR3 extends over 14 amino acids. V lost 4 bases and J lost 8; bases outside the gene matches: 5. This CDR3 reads CASSASGTGEKLFF. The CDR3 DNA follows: TGTGCCAGCAGTGCCTCCGGGACAGGGGAAAAACTGTTTTTT.

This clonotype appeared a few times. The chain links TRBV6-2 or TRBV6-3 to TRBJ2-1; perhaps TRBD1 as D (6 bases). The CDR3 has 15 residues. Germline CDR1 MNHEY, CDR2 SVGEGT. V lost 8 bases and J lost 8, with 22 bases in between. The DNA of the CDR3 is TGTGCCAGCGGTTTATTTTGGGGGCCCTTGGATGAGCAGTTCTTC. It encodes CASGLFWGPLDEQFF.

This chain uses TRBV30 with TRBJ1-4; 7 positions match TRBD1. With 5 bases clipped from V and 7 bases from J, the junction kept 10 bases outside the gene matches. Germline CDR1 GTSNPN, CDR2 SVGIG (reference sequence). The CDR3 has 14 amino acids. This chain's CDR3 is CAWDRQGISEKLFF. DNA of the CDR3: TGTGCCTGGGACAGACAGGGCATTAGTGAAAAACTGTTTTTT.

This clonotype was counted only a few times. The CDR3 coding sequence is TGCGCCACCTGTAACCGGGACATATTCACAGATACGCAGTATTTT. Its translation is CATCNRDIFTDTQYF. The chain is built from TRBV5-1 and TRBJ2-3; D is possibly TRBD1 (6 bases). The CDR3 contains 15 residues. V lost 9 bases and J lost 2, with 19 bases in between. Germline V gene sequence: CDR1 SGHRS, CDR2 YFSETQ.

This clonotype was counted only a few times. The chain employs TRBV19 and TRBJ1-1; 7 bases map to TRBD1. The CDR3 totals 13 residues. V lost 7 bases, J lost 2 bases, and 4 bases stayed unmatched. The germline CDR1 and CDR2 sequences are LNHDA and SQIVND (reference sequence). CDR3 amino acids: CASKGGFNTEAFF. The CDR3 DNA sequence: TGTGCCAGTAAAGGGGGCTTTAACACTGAAGCTTTCTTT.

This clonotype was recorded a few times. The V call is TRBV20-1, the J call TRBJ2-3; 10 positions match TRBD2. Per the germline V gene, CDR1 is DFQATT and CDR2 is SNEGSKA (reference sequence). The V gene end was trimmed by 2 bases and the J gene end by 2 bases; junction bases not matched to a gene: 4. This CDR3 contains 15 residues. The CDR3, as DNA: TGCAGTGCTAGAAAAACTAGCGGGAACACAGATACGCAGTATTTT. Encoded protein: CSARKTSGNTDTQYF.

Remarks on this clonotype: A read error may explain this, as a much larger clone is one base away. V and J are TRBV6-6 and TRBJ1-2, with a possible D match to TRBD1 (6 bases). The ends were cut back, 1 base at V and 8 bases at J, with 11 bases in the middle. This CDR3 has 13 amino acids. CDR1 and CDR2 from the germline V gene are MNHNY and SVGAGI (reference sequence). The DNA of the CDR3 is TGTGCCAGCAGTTACTATTGGGGGCTCGGCTACACCTTC. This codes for CASSYYWGLGYTF.

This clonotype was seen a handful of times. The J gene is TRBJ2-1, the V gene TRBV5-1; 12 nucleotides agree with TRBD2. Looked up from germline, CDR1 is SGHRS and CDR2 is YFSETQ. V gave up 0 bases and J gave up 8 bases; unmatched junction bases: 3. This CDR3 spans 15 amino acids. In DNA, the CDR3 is TGCGCCAGCAGCTTGGCTAGCGGGGGGGGGTATGAGCAGTTCTTC. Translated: CASSLASGGGYEQFF.

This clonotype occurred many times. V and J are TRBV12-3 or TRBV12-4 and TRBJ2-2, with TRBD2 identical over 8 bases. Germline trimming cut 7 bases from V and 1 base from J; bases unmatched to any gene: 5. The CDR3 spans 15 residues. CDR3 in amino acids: CASMFAGGNTGELFF. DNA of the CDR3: TGTGCCAGCATGTTCGCGGGAGGGAACACCGGGGAGCTGTTTTTT.

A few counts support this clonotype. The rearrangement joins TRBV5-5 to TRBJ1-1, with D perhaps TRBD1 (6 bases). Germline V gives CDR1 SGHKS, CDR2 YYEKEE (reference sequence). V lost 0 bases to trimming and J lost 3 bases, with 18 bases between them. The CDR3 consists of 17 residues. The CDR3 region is CASSLDLGTGSDTEAFF. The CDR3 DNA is TGTGCCAGCAGCTTGGACCTTGGAACAGGGTCGGACACTGAAGCTTTCTTT.

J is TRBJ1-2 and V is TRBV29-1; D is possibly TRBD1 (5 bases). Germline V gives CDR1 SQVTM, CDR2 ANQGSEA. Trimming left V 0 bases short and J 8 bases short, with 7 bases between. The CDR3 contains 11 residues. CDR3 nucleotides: TGCAGCGTTGAAGAGGGGGAGGGCTACACCTTC. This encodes CSVEEGEGYTF. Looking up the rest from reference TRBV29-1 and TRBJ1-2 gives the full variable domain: SAVISQKPSRDICQRGTSLTIQCQVDSQVTMMFWYRQQPGQSLTLIATANQGSEATYESGFVIDKFPISRPNLTFSTLTVSNMSPEDSSIYLCSVEEGEGYTFGSGTRLTVV.

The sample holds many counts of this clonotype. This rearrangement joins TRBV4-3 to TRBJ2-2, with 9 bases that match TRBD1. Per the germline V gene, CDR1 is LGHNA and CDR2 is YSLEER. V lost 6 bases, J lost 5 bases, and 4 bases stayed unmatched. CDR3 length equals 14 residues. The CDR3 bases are TGCGCCAGCAGTCGACAGGGGGAAACCGGGGAGCTGTTTTTT. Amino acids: CASSRQGETGELFF.

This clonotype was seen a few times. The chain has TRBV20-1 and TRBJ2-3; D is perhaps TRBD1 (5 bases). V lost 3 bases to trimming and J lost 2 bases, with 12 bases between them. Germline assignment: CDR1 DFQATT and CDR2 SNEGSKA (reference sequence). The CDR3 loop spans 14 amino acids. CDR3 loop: CSARGRKFTDTQYF. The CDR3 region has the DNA TGCAGTGCTAGGGGGCGGAAATTCACAGATACGCAGTATTTT.

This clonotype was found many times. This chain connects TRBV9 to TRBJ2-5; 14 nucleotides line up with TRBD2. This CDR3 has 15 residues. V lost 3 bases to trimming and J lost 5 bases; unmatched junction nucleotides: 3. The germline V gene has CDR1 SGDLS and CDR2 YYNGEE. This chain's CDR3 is CASSGTSGGRETQYF. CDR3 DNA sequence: TGTGCCAGCAGCGGGACTAGCGGGGGGCGGGAGACCCAGTACTTC.

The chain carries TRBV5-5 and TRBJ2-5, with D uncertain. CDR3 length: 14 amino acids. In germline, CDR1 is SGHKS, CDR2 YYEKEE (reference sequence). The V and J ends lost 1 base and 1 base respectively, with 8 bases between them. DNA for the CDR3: TGTGCCAGCAGCTTGTGGGCTTCCCAAGAGACCCAGTACTTC. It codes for CASSLWASQETQYF.

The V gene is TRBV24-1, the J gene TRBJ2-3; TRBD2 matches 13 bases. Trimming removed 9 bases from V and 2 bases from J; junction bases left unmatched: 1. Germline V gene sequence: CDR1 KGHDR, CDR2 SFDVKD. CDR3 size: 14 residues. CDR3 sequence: CATGLAGVTDTQYF. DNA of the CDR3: TGTGCCACCGGACTAGCGGGAGTCACAGATACGCAGTATTTT.

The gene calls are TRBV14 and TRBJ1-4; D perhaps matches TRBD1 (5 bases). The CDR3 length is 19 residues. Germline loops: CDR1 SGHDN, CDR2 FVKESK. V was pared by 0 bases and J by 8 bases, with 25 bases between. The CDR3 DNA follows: TGTGCCAGCAGCCAAGAATATGGCGTAGTCAGGGCGGATGACGAAAAACTGTTTTTT. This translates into CASSQEYGVVRADDEKLFF.

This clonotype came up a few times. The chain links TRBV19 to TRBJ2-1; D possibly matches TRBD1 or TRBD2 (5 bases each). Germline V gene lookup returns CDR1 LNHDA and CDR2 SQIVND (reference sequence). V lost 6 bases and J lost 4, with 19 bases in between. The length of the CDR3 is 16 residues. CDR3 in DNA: TGTGCCAGTAGATCTACCGGGACCGCAGCTTACAATGAGCAGTTCTTC. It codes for CASRSTGTAAYNEQFF.

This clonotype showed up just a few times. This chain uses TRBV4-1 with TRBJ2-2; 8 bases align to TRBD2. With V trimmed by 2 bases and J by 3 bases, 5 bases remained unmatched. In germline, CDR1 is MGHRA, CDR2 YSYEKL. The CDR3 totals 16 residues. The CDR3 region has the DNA TGCGCCAGCAGCCAATTTAGCGGGACTTACACCGGGGAGCTGTTTTTT. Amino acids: CASSQFSGTYTGELFF.

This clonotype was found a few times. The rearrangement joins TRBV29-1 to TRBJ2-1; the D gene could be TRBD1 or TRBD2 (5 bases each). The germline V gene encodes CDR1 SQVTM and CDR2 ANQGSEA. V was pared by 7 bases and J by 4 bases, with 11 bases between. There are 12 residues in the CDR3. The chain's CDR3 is CSAGTRYNEQFF. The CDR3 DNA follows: TGCAGCGCCGGGACCCGATACAATGAGCAGTTCTTC.

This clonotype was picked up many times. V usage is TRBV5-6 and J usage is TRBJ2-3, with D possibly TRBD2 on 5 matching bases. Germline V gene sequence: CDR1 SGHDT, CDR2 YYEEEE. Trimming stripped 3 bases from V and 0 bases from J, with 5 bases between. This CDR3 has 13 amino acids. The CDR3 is CASSWTSTDTQYF. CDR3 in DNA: TGTGCCAGCAGCTGGACTAGCACAGATACGCAGTATTTT. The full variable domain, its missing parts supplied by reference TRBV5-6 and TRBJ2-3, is DAGVTQSPTHLIKTRGQQVTLRCSPKSGHDTVSWYQQALGQGPQFIFQYYEEEERQRGNFPDRFSGHQFPNYSSELNVNALLLGDSALYLCASSWTSTDTQYFGPGTRLTVL.